Following are 15 T cell receptor beta chains from one sample sequenced in a study of memory CD4+ T cells and cytomegalovirus serostatus. The sort gate was single viable CD3+CD4+CD8-CD45RO+ cells for memory CD4+ T cells. Some clones are missing from TCRdb's copy, which holds only in-frame ones; the method was immunoSEQ multiplex PCR. The table records just over 40,000 clones, 70% to 80% of them present only once. The sequencing sample was made of memory CD4+ T cells from blood. Receptor source: an adult in good health and CMV-seronegative.

The CDR3 DNA is TGTGCCAGCGGGGTTCCGCGGGGCGGGGCAGATACGCAGTATTTT. Encoded protein: CASGVPRGGADTQYF. The V gene is TRBV6-6, the J gene TRBJ2-3, with D perhaps matching TRBD2 (6 bases). Trimming shortened V by 8 bases and J by 4 bases, and 19 bases separated the two germline ends. This CDR3 contains 15 residues. CDR1 is MNHNY, CDR2 SVGAGI, per germline (reference sequence).

The rearrangement uses TRBV5-6 and TRBJ2-3; a weak D match, TRBD2 (5 bases). CDR3 length: 14 residues. Between the trimmed V and J ends, which lost 0 bases and 6 bases, there was a span of 11 bases. The V gene's germline CDR1 is SGHDT and CDR2 YYEEEE. CDR3 residues: CASSLELVMDTQYF. DNA of the CDR3: TGTGCCAGCAGCTTGGAACTAGTCATGGATACGCAGTATTTT.

The rearrangement links TRBV7-8 to TRBJ1-2; 8 nucleotides match TRBD1. V lost 1 base and J lost 4; bases outside the gene matches: 2. This CDR3 region has 14 residues. Germline CDR1 and CDR2: SGHVS and FQNEAQ. The CDR3 coding sequence is TGTGCCAGCAGCTTAGAACAGGGGGGCTATGGCTACACCTTC. It encodes CASSLEQGGYGYTF.

In its sample, this clone was seen a few times. The J gene is TRBJ2-5, the V gene TRBV30; 11 bases are a match to TRBD1. The junction had 11 bases not matched to a gene; V was cut back by 2 bases and J by 0 bases. The CDR3 has 18 residues. CDR1 is GTSNPN and CDR2 is SVGIG in the germline V gene (reference sequence). In DNA form, the CDR3 reads TGTGCCTGGAGTTCACGTCGGGACAGGGGGTCCTACCAAGAGACCCAGTACTTC. Translating it yields CAWSSRRDRGSYQETQYF.

The genes are TRBV27 and TRBJ1-5; no firm D call. The CDR3 sequence is 13 residues long. V dropped 4 bases and J dropped 7 bases, with 11 bases sitting between them. Germline CDR1 MNHEY, CDR2 SMNVEV (reference sequence). Here the CDR3 DNA reads TGTGCCAGCAGTTCAGATCGGATCCAGCCCCAGCATTTT. Amino acid sequence: CASSSDRIQPQHF.

CDR3 nucleotide sequence: TGCAACCTGACAGGGGCCCACCTCAACTATGGCTACACCTTC. This codes for CNLTGAHLNYGYTF. The rearrangement uses TRBV29-1 and TRBJ1-2; 8 bases are a match to TRBD1. This CDR3 has 14 residues. CDR1 is SQVTM, CDR2 ANQGSEA, per germline.

The gene calls are TRBV5-6 and TRBJ2-7, with D hard to call. This CDR3 has 13 amino acids. The germline V gene encodes CDR1 SGHDT and CDR2 YYEEEE. Trimming took 0 bases from V and 5 from J, leaving 9 bases between them. The CDR3 protein is CASSLVGGNEQYF. Written as DNA, the CDR3 is TGTGCCAGCAGCTTGGTTGGCGGAAACGAGCAGTACTTC.

J is TRBJ1-1 and V is TRBV7-8, with no clear D. The CDR3 totals 15 residues. V was shortened by 1 base and J by 4 bases, with 13 bases between the two germline ends. CDR1 SGHVS and CDR2 FQNEAQ come from the germline V gene. CDR3 bases: TGTGCCAGCAGCTTAGTATCGGCAGCTGGCACTGAAGCTTTCTTT. As protein: CASSLVSAAGTEAFF.

The J gene is TRBJ1-2, the V gene TRBV9; a weak D match, TRBD1 (6 bases). The CDR3 is made up of 16 amino acids. Trimming removed 2 bases from V and 9 bases from J, with 23 bases in between. Germline assignment: CDR1 SGDLS and CDR2 YYNGEE. The CDR3 region has the DNA TGTGCCAGCAGCGTTGGGGCGTCAGGGGCGGAAAGGAGCTACACCTTC. This gives the protein CASSVGASGAERSYTF.

The genes are TRBV5-1 and TRBJ2-1; 9 bases fit TRBD2. V lost 5 bases to trimming and J lost 7 bases; unmatched junction nucleotides: 10. The germline gives CDR1 SGHRS, CDR2 YFSETQ. The CDR3 consists of 15 residues. The CDR3 reads CASRVASGAVNEQFF. The DNA for the CDR3 is TGCGCCAGCAGGGTGGCTAGCGGGGCGGTAAATGAGCAGTTCTTC.

DNA of the CDR3: TGCGCCAGCAGCTTCGATCATACGAACACTGAAGCTTTCTTT. Translation gives CASSFDHTNTEAFF. The rearrangement joins TRBV5-1 to TRBJ1-1; D remains ambiguous. The CDR3 is 14 amino acids. The V end lost 2 bases, the J end lost 1 base, and 9 bases lay between the germline ends. Germline V gene data show CDR1 as SGHRS and CDR2 as YFSETQ.

The chain carries TRBV11-2 and TRBJ1-5, with 9 bases that match TRBD1. V shed 5 bases, J shed 6 bases, and the junction held 5 bases outside the gene matches. Germline assignment: CDR1 SGHAT and CDR2 FQNNGV. CDR3 size: 14 residues. This CDR3 reads CASSPTGGGQPQHF. CDR3 in DNA: TGTGCCAGCAGCCCGACAGGGGGAGGTCAGCCCCAGCATTTT.

V and J are TRBV5-1 and TRBJ2-3, with 11 bases aligning to TRBD2. Germline V gene data show CDR1 as SGHRS and CDR2 as YFSETQ. Unmatched junction bases numbered 15, after V lost 4 bases and J lost 5 bases. The length of the CDR3 is 18 residues. CDR3 sequence: CASSTGPPLAGGRDTQYF. The CDR3 DNA is TGCGCCAGCAGCACCGGCCCGCCCCTAGCGGGGGGAAGAGATACGCAGTATTTT.

The rearrangement uses TRBV6-6 and TRBJ1-6, with D hard to call. Trimming shortened V by 6 bases and J by 7 bases, and 7 bases separated the two germline ends. There are 12 residues in the CDR3. Germline V gene lookup returns CDR1 MNHNY and CDR2 SVGAGI (reference sequence). This CDR3 is CASRNTNSPLHF. For the CDR3, the DNA is TGTGCCAGCAGGAATACAAATTCACCCCTCCACTTT.

V gene TRBV7-2 combines with J gene TRBJ2-7, with D possibly TRBD2 on 5 matching bases. CDR1 and CDR2 (germline): SGHTA, FQGNSA. The CDR3 runs to 14 residues. V was clipped by 2 bases and J by 3 bases, with 11 bases between them. This CDR3 is CASSLTPEGYEQYF. DNA for the CDR3: TGTGCCAGCAGCTTAACCCCAGAGGGCTACGAGCAGTACTTC.